The rows below give T cell receptor beta chains drawn from one sample of a study of T cell repertoires in cytomegalovirus infection. No antigen has been identified for these receptors. TCRdb ran MiXCR on the reads and lists one entry per CDR3 protein. The table lists some 920,000 distinct CDR3 sequences, 25% to 40% of them singletons, with 13% in the top ten. Sequenced here: cultured CD8+ T cells from PBMCs, sampled from culture after CMV antigen stimulation. Source of these receptors: a human donor in good health (CMV status not recorded). Some clones in this sample may be carry-over from other donors' samples. CDR3s include the opening cysteine and the closing phenylalanine or tryptophan. D genes are given only for firm matches. Some rows mark clone size as missing; the rest say once, few, many or name a class of expanded clone.

clone_size d_call j_call v_call cdr3_aa cdr3_nt
NA TRBD2 TRBJ2-3 TRBV2 CASRGAGGRTDTQYF TGTGCCAGCAGGGGCGCGGGGGGCCGCACAGATACGCAGTATTTT
many NA TRBJ1-2 TRBV7-2 CASSQAAGRYTF TGTGCCAGCAGCCAAGCCGCAGGACGCTACACCTTC
few TRBD2 TRBJ2-5 TRBV7-7 CASSRGSGAQETQYF TGTGCTAGCTCGCGGGGTAGCGGGGCCCAAGAGACCCAGTACTTC
NA TRBD2 TRBJ2-5 TRBV6-5 CASSWTSGGIKETQYF TGTGCCAGCAGTTGGACTAGCGGGGGGATAAAAGAGACCCAGTACTTC
many TRBD1 TRBJ1-1 TRBV6-1 CASWKSGTGVTEAFF TGTGCCAGCTGGAAGTCCGGGACAGGGGTGACTGAAGCTTTCTTT
few TRBD1 TRBJ2-5 TRBV5-1 CASSLYGTGGKETQYF TGCGCCAGCAGCTTATACGGGACAGGGGGGAAAGAGACCCAGTACTTC
NA NA TRBJ2-2 TRBV28 CASSRDRKAGELFF TGTGCCAGCAGTAGAGACAGGAAGGCCGGGGAGCTGTTTTTT
NA NA TRBJ2-1 TRBV6-1 CARSETDPDNEQFF TGTGCCAGGAGTGAGACGGACCCCGACAATGAGCAGTTCTTC
few NA TRBJ1-3 TRBV28 CASTSWVSGNTIYF TGTGCCAGCACTTCCTGGGTCTCTGGAAACACCATATATTTT
NA NA TRBJ2-3 TRBV6-6 CASSPVEGADTQYF TGTGCCAGCAGTCCCGTTGAAGGGGCAGATACGCAGTATTTT
NA TRBD2 TRBJ2-1 TRBV4-1 CASSQDRSGGASPYNEQFF TGCGCCAGCAGCCAAGATCGAAGCGGGGGGGCCTCCCCTTACAATGAGCAGTTCTTC
NA NA TRBJ2-5 TRBV15 CATSTPPRREKETQYF TGTGCCACCAGCACCCCCCCCCGGAGGGAAAAAGAGACCCAGTACTTC
many NA TRBJ1-2 TRBV28 CASSPPGDYGYTF TGTGCCAGCAGCCCCCCCGGTGACTATGGCTACACCTTC
few NA TRBJ2-3 TRBV27 CASSRTSADTQYF TGTGCCAGCAGCCGTACTAGTGCAGATACGCAGTATTTT
many TRBD1 TRBJ1-1 TRBV7-2 CASRFGQAVTEAFF TGTGCCAGCAGATTCGGACAGGCCGTTACTGAAGCTTTCTTT
few NA TRBJ1-1 TRBV6-6 CASSYLEFWGQKNTEAFF TGTGCCAGCAGTTACTTGGAATTTTGGGGCCAAAAGAACACTGAAGCTTTCTTT
few TRBD1 TRBJ2-1 TRBV28 CASSSLSSGTGLNEQFF TGTGCCAGCAGTTCCCTCTCCTCCGGGACAGGGCTGAATGAGCAGTTCTTC
few TRBD1 TRBJ1-2 TRBV20-1 CSAFIIRTGRKANYGYTF TGCAGTGCTTTCATCATAAGGACAGGCAGGAAGGCTAACTATGGCTACACCTTC
few TRBD1 TRBJ2-7 TRBV27 CASKGQGGIYEQYF TGTGCCAGCAAAGGACAGGGGGGAATCTACGAGCAGTACTTC
NA NA TRBJ2-1 TRBV9 CASSVTRGGSYNEQFF TGTGCCAGCAGCGTAACTAGGGGTGGGTCCTACAATGAGCAGTTCTTC
NA NA TRBJ1-1 TRBV29-1 CSVTGTVPEAFF TGCAGCGTTACAGGGACGGTCCCTGAAGCTTTCTTT
NA NA TRBJ1-2 TRBV6-1 CASKDVDRRIEGYTF TGTGCCAGTAAGGACGTTGACAGGAGAATTGAGGGCTACACCTTC
few NA TRBJ1-6 TRBV27 CASSLLQGPYYNSPLHF TGTGCCAGCAGTTTATTGCAAGGGCCCTACTATAATTCACCCCTCCACTTT
NA NA TRBJ2-5 TRBV7-8 CASSHSGFQETQYF TGTGCCAGCAGCCATAGCGGTTTCCAAGAGACCCAGTACTTC
few NA TRBJ2-2 TRBV28 CASSLGQGIGTGELFF TGTGCCAGCAGTTTAGGGCAGGGGATCGGCACCGGGGAGCTGTTTTTT
NA NA TRBJ2-1 TRBV5-4 CASSLIGYNSSYNEQFF TGTGCCAGCAGCTTGATAGGATATAATAGCTCCTACAATGAGCAGTTCTTC
NA TRBD1 TRBJ1-2 TRBV12-3/TRBV12-4 CASISGQGNDGYTF TGTGCCAGCATCTCTGGACAGGGGAACGATGGCTACACCTTC
NA NA TRBJ1-5 TRBV9 CASSVEPGEPQHF TGTGCCAGCAGCGTAGAACCCGGAGAGCCCCAGCATTTT
NA NA TRBJ1-1 TRBV7-9 CASRPYGSATEAFF TGTGCCAGCCGACCCTATGGGAGTGCCACTGAAGCTTTCTTT
NA TRBD2 TRBJ2-1 TRBV4-1 CASSQIAGDPYNGQFF TGCGCCAGCAGCCAAATAGCGGGGGACCCCTACAATGGGCAGTTCTTC
few NA TRBJ2-1 TRBV6-1 CASSDNHREQFF TGTGCCAGCAGTGATAACCACCGGGAGCAGTTCTTC
NA NA TRBJ2-2 TRBV9 CASSVSIFSMNTGELFF TGTGCCAGCAGCGTATCCATTTTCAGCATGAACACCGGGGAGCTGTTTTTT
few NA TRBJ1-6 TRBV5-4 CASSLEYASSPLHF TGTGCCAGCAGCTTGGAATATGCGTCTTCACCCCTCCACTTT
NA NA TRBJ2-1 TRBV29-1 CSVGDPNRSEQFF TGCAGCGTTGGCGATCCCAATCGGAGTGAGCAGTTCTTC
NA TRBD2 TRBJ2-5 TRBV6-5 CASSHSGVETQYF TGTGCCAGCAGTCACAGCGGGGTAGAGACCCAGTACTTC
NA NA TRBJ2-2 TRBV4-3 CASSQGGAIFQGELFF TGCGCCAGCAGCCAAGGGGGGGCCATTTTTCAGGGGGAGCTGTTTTTT
NA NA TRBJ2-2 TRBV19 CASSRDGGPTGELFF TGTGCCAGTAGCCGTGACGGGGGGCCCACCGGGGAGCTGTTTTTT
NA TRBD1 TRBJ1-5 TRBV24-1 CATGDRDHQPQHF TGTGCCACTGGGGACAGGGACCATCAGCCCCAGCATTTT
NA NA TRBJ1-1 TRBV6-6 CASMRRNTEAFF TGTGCCAGCATGCGCAGAAACACTGAAGCTTTCTTT
NA NA TRBJ2-5 TRBV4-1 CASSQGTDLGTQYF TGCGCCAGCAGCCAAGGGACAGATTTGGGGACCCAGTACTTC
NA TRBD1 TRBJ1-2 TRBV7-2 CASSPWTGLSVMDGYTF TGTGCCAGCAGCCCCTGGACAGGCCTATCGGTGATGGATGGCTACACCTTC
NA NA TRBJ1-6 TRBV27 CASSLSIGGLDSPLHF TGTGCCAGCAGTTTATCGATCGGGGGCTTGGATTCACCCCTCCACTTT
many TRBD1 TRBJ2-2 TRBV6-6 CASSPWTGKNTGELFF TGTGCCAGCAGTCCCTGGACAGGAAAGAACACCGGGGAGCTGTTTTTT
many TRBD1 TRBJ1-5 TRBV28 CASSLGTGPWVGNQPQHF TGTGCCAGCAGTCTAGGGACAGGGCCGTGGGTGGGCAATCAGCCCCAGCATTTT
few NA TRBJ2-3 TRBV6-6 CASSYWQDGTDTQYF TGTGCCAGCAGTTACTGGCAGGACGGCACAGATACGCAGTATTTT
few NA TRBJ2-1 TRBV19 CASSQGGGPNEQFF TGTGCCAGTAGTCAGGGAGGGGGCCCGAATGAGCAGTTCTTC